This entry features one T cell receptor (beta chain) sequence. The source of the sample is a study of blood T cells in healthy people across ages. Trimming removed 2 bases at V and 3 bases at J, with 19 bases between. Germline V CDR1 and CDR2: LGHDT, YNNKEL (reference sequence). The CDR3 sequence is 18 residues long. Through a sample-barcoded 5' primer and a J-beta primer mix, a second PCR was run for roughly 7 to 11 cycles. TCRdb analysed the 5' RACE reads with MiXCR anew, one entry per CDR3 protein. The sample records roughly 1.7 million distinct CDR3 sequences, approximately 32% being singletons. The total RNA that was extracted per sample amounted to at least 5 micrograms.

Sequenced material: blood. The chain joins TRBV3-1 to TRBJ1-4; no clear D. The clonotype originates from a woman in her 30s in good health. The CDR3, as DNA: TGTGCCAGCAGCCAACAGCTATTGCGGGGAGTCTCTAATGAAAAACTGTTTTTT. Amino acid sequence: CASSQQLLRGVSNEKLFF.